Below are 18 T cell receptor beta chains sequenced from a single sample in a study of human T cells and chemical hapten exposure. As to time point: pre-sensitization, week 0. Described treatment: therapeutic diphenylcyclopropenone sensitization with weekly scalp DPC. TCRdb ran MiXCR on the RACE reads and lists one entry per CDR3 protein. The sample records about 120,000 distinct CDR3 sequences, about 14% being singletons. Specimen: whole blood, collected in connection with sensitization to the hapten diphenylcyclopropenone (DPC). The receptors were gathered from a woman aged 18-29 years with alopecia areata. Some clones in this sample may be carry-over from other donors' samples.

This clonotype has only a few counts. This chain links TRBV6-5 with TRBJ1-6; perhaps TRBD1 as D (6 bases). The CDR3 contains 16 residues. Germline loops: CDR1 MNHEY, CDR2 SVGAGI. V was clipped by 1 base and J by 8 bases, with 15 bases between them. CDR3 amino acids: CASSYLQGRRHSPLHF. Written as DNA, the CDR3 is TGTGCCAGCAGTTACTTACAGGGACGTAGGCATTCACCCCTCCACTTT.

This chain joins TRBV3-1 and TRBJ1-1; D unresolved. The germline gives CDR1 LGHDT, CDR2 YNNKEL (reference sequence). V lost 1 base to trimming and J lost 7 bases, with 16 bases between them. The CDR3 consists of 15 residues. The CDR3 here is CASSQGVHTSYEAFF. CDR3 DNA sequence: TGTGCCAGCAGCCAAGGGGTTCATACCTCGTATGAAGCTTTCTTT. Full variable domain (outside the CDR3, taken from reference TRBV3-1 and TRBJ1-1): DTAVSQTPKYLVTQMGNDKSIKCEQNLGHDTMYWYKQDSKKFLKIMFSYNNKELIINETVPNRFSPKSPDKAHLNLHINSLELGDSAVYFCASSQGVHTSYEAFFGQGTRLTVV.

The chain carries TRBV28 and TRBJ2-3, with D perhaps TRBD1 (6 bases). Germline values: CDR1 MDHEN, CDR2 SYDVKM. The CDR3 is 16 amino acids. Trimming cost V 6 bases and J 3 bases, with 19 bases left between them. The CDR3 sequence is CASSLTGFGKTDTQYF. CDR3 nucleotides: TGTGCCAGCAGCCTAACAGGGTTTGGGAAAACAGATACGCAGTATTTT.

This clonotype turned up a few times. This chain links TRBV15 with TRBJ2-1; D is perhaps TRBD2 (6 bases). The CDR3 runs to 15 residues. From germline, CDR1 is LNHNV and CDR2 YYDKDF (reference sequence). The germline V and J ends were trimmed by 3 bases and 0 bases, with 9 bases remaining between them. CDR3 in amino acids: CATSSGGSSYNEQFF. The CDR3 coding sequence is TGTGCCACCAGCAGTGGGGGGAGCTCCTACAATGAGCAGTTCTTC.

This clonotype was seen ten or more times. The chain is built from TRBV7-6 and TRBJ2-7, with TRBD1 matching 9 bases. Trimming took 3 bases from V and 4 from J; bases not matched to a gene: 7. The CDR3 covers 15 residues. CDR1 and CDR2 from the germline V gene are SGHVS and FNYEAQ. CDR3 loop: CASSLADRGGYEQYF. CDR3 DNA: TGTGCCAGCAGCTTGGCGGACAGGGGTGGGTACGAGCAGTACTTC. The full variable domain, its missing parts supplied by reference TRBV7-6 and TRBJ2-7, is GAGVSQSPRYKVTKRGQDVALRCDPISGHVSLYWYRQALGQGPEFLTYFNYEAQQDKSGLPNDRFSAERPEGSISTLTIQRTEQRDSAMYRCASSLADRGGYEQYFGPGTRLTVT.

This clonotype occurred a few times. J is TRBJ1-1 and V is TRBV30, with no clear D. Trimming took off 0 bases at V and 0 bases at J, with 8 bases between the two ends. Germline CDR1 and CDR2: GTSNPN and SVGIG (reference sequence). This CDR3 contains 14 residues. The CDR3 is CAWSVPRMNTEAFF. The CDR3 DNA reads TGTGCCTGGAGTGTACCACGGATGAACACTGAAGCTTTCTTT.

In this sample, this clonotype turned up a few times. The V call is TRBV7-2, the J call TRBJ2-1, with D unclear. Germline loops: CDR1 SGHTA, CDR2 FQGNSA. CDR3 length: 18 amino acids. V lost 2 bases and J 8 bases, leaving 25 bases between the germline ends. The CDR3 is CASSLRARGGVWLDEQFF. CDR3 in DNA: TGTGCCAGCAGCTTAAGGGCGCGCGGTGGGGTCTGGCTAGATGAGCAGTTCTTC. The complete variable domain, with remaining parts taken from reference TRBV7-2 and TRBJ2-1, reads GAGVSQSPSNKVTEKGKDVELRCDPISGHTALYWYRQSLGQGLEFLIYFQGNSAPDKSGLPSDRFSAERTGGSVSTLTIQRTQQEDSAVYLCASSLRARGGVWLDEQFFGPGTRLTVL.

This clonotype was seen more than once but under ten times. The chain couples TRBV7-2 to TRBJ2-3, with 13 bases aligning to TRBD2. V dropped 5 bases and J dropped 9; count of bases not matched to a gene: 11. The CDR3 has 16 amino acids. Germline assignment: CDR1 SGHTA and CDR2 FQGNSA. The CDR3 is CASSRTSGGGGRTQYF. CDR3 bases: TGTGCCAGCAGCCGGACTAGCGGGGGAGGGGGAAGGACGCAGTATTTT.

The V and J genes are TRBV6-1 and TRBJ2-2; 9 bases map to TRBD1. CDR1 and CDR2 (germline): MNHNS, SASEGT. The CDR3 is 17 residues long. The V gene end was trimmed by 7 bases and the J gene end by 0 bases; junction bases not matched to a gene: 9. The CDR3 here is CASTRTGATTNTGELFF. For the CDR3, the DNA is TGTGCCAGCACGCGGACAGGGGCGACTACGAACACCGGGGAGCTGTTTTTT.

The rearrangement uses TRBV6-6 and TRBJ1-6; 9 bases line up with TRBD1. V gave up 0 bases and J gave up 0 bases; unmatched junction bases: 3. Looked up from germline, CDR1 is MNHNY and CDR2 is SVGAGI (reference sequence). CDR3 length: 18 residues. DNA for the CDR3: TGTGCCAGCAGTTACTCGGGGGACAGGGTCTCCTATAATTCACCCCTCCACTTT. Protein sequence: CASSYSGDRVSYNSPLHF.

The chain is built from TRBV27 and TRBJ2-1; 9 bases align to TRBD1. After removal of 3 bases from V and 2 bases from J, the junction contained 5 bases not matched to a gene. The V gene's germline CDR1 is MNHEY and CDR2 SMNVEV (reference sequence). The CDR3 is 16 residues long. In DNA, the CDR3 is TGTGCCAGCAGTTTTGGGACAGGGAATCCCTACAATGAGCAGTTCTTC. Its protein product is CASSFGTGNPYNEQFF.

In this sample, this clonotype turned up a few times. The genes are TRBV28 and TRBJ1-4; the D gene is possibly TRBD1 (5 bases). Trimming took off 5 bases at V and 7 bases at J, with 8 bases between the two ends. This CDR3 region has 12 residues. The germline V gene has CDR1 MDHEN and CDR2 SYDVKM. The CDR3 reads CASSGDVEKLFF. Written as DNA, the CDR3 is TGTGCCAGCAGTGGGGACGTTGAAAAACTGTTTTTT.

This clonotype has a handful of counts. J is TRBJ1-6 and V is TRBV10-3; 9 bases line up with TRBD1. J gave up 7 bases and V 9 bases, and 7 bases lay outside the gene matches. CDR1 and CDR2 from the germline V gene are ENHRY and SYGVKD. The length of the CDR3 is 14 residues. The CDR3 nucleotides are TGTGCCATTTCCGGGACAGGGAAGAATTCACCCCTCCACTTT. Encoded protein: CAISGTGKNSPLHF.

This clonotype was recorded at least ten times. The chain links TRBV7-9 to TRBJ2-3; D call uncertain. V was clipped by 5 bases and J by 3 bases, with 6 bases between them. This CDR3 comprises 12 residues. In germline, CDR1 is SEHNR, CDR2 FQNEAQ (reference sequence). DNA of the CDR3: TGTGCCAGCAGCCCGCCTACAGATACGCAGTATTTT. This codes for CASSPPTDTQYF. The entire variable domain, with the rest obtained from reference TRBV7-9 and TRBJ2-3, is as follows: DTGVSQNPRHKITKRGQNVTFRCDPISEHNRLYWYRQTLGQGPEFLTYFQNEAQLEKSRLLSDRFSAERPKGSFSTLEIQRTEQGDSAMYLCASSPPTDTQYFGPGTRLTVL.

This clonotype was seen a handful of times. This chain joins TRBV5-5 and TRBJ2-1, with TRBD2 matching 7 bases. This CDR3 has 16 residues. V dropped 0 bases and J dropped 8; count of bases not matched to a gene: 11. CDR1 and CDR2 from the germline V gene are SGHKS and YYEKEE (reference sequence). The DNA of the CDR3 is TGTGCCAGCAGCTTGGAGCGGGGTAAAACTAGCGATGAGCAGTTCTTC. Its translation is CASSLERGKTSDEQFF.

This clonotype was detected only a few times. The chain uses TRBV7-6 and TRBJ2-5; D is unclear. The CDR3 extends over 12 amino acids. In germline, CDR1 is SGHVS, CDR2 FNYEAQ. Trimming took 1 base from V and 5 from J, leaving 5 bases between them. The CDR3 here is CASSLVRETQYF. The CDR3 DNA reads TGTGCCAGCAGCTTAGTACGGGAGACCCAGTACTTC.

This clonotype was observed many times. The rearrangement joins TRBV29-1 to TRBJ1-2, with TRBD1 identical over 7 bases. The CDR3 is 16 amino acids. Germline V lookup: CDR1 SQVTM, CDR2 ANQGSEA. V lost 0 bases, J lost 0 bases, and 7 bases stayed unmatched. The DNA of the CDR3 is TGCAGCGTTGAAGATCGGGCAGGGGGAGCTAACTATGGCTACACCTTC. This translates into CSVEDRAGGANYGYTF.

The chain carries TRBV11-2 and TRBJ2-1, with D possibly called TRBD1 or TRBD2 (5 bases each). Per germline, CDR1 SGHAT and CDR2 FQNNGV. Trimming took 6 bases from V and 6 from J, leaving 6 bases between them. This CDR3 is 11 amino acids long. CDR3 amino acids: CASRGPNEQFF. The CDR3 nucleotides are TGTGCCAGCAGGGGACCCAATGAGCAGTTCTTC.